A selection of T cell receptor beta chains follows, all from one sample in a study of cytomegalovirus exposure and HLA in healthy donors. Here immunoSEQ multiplex PCR was the method, and the copy in TCRdb shows in-frame clones only, minus some. The data hold 150,000 to 200,000 clones, with roughly 80% observed a single time. The source material was PBMCs. The receptors originated from a boy under 10 years old in good health and CMV-seronegative. Each CDR3 is given with its conserved first and last residue. The D gene is left open where the match is weak. The listing skips clone size in some rows; elsewhere it reads once, few, many or a size class.

length: 20
size: NA
J: TRBJ1-1
V: TRBV12-5
D: TRBD1
DNA: TGTGCTAGTGGTTCGCTACCCCTAGGACAGGAGTACTCCATGAACACTGAAGCTTTCTTT
CDR3: CASGSLPLGQEYSMNTEAFF

length: 14
size: NA
J: TRBJ2-1
V: TRBV19
D: NA
DNA: TGTGCCAGTAGTATATCCTGGACAGGCGGGGACCAGTTCTTC
CDR3: CASSISWTGGDQFF

length: 15
size: NA
J: TRBJ1-3
V: TRBV6-1
D: NA
DNA: TGTGCCAGCGAGCTTATCGGGGGCTCTGGAAACACCATATATTTT
CDR3: CASELIGGSGNTIYF

length: 15
size: NA
J: TRBJ2-2
V: TRBV6-4
D: TRBD1
DNA: TGTGCCAGCAGTCCGACTCGACAGGGAACCGGGGAGCTGTTTTTT
CDR3: CASSPTRQGTGELFF

length: 11
size: NA
J: TRBJ1-1
V: TRBV19
D: NA
DNA: TGTGCCAGCCAGGGTAACACTGAAGCTTTCTTT
CDR3: CASQGNTEAFF

length: 15
size: NA
J: TRBJ2-1
V: TRBV5-1
D: TRBD2
DNA: TGCGCCAGCAGCCCCCTAGGGGACTACTACAATGAGCAGTTCTTC
CDR3: CASSPLGDYYNEQFF

length: 15
size: few
J: TRBJ2-7
V: TRBV11-3
D: NA
DNA: TGTGCCAGCAGCCCTCGGCAGGGGGGACGTGACGAGCAGTACTTC
CDR3: CASSPRQGGRDEQYF

length: 16
size: NA
J: TRBJ2-3
V: TRBV7-9
D: TRBD1
DNA: TGTGCCAGCAGCCGTTACCCGGGACAGAGCACAGATACGCAGTATTTT
CDR3: CASSRYPGQSTDTQYF

length: 11
size: NA
J: TRBJ2-1
V: TRBV29-1
D: TRBD1
DNA: TGCAGCGTGGGACAGTACAATGAGCAGTTCTTC
CDR3: CSVGQYNEQFF

length: 14
size: NA
J: TRBJ2-7
V: TRBV6-1
D: NA
DNA: TGTGCCAGTTGGCGGGCAGGGGGGACCTACGAGCAGTACTTC
CDR3: CASWRAGGTYEQYF

length: 12
size: NA
J: TRBJ2-1
V: TRBV2
D: NA
DNA: TGTGCCAGCAGTGAACTTGCCGTGCGGTGCTTCTTC
CDR3: CASSELAVRCFF

length: 15
size: NA
J: TRBJ2-4
V: TRBV6-1
D: NA
DNA: TGTGCCAGCAGGCCTCCTAGAGTCCTTGGGAACATTCAGTACTTC
CDR3: CASRPPRVLGNIQYF

length: 15
size: NA
J: TRBJ1-1
V: TRBV6-6
D: NA
DNA: TGTGCCAGCAGTTACAATCGGGGGGAAACTCCCCGGGCTTTCTTT
CDR3: CASSYNRGETPRAFF

length: 16
size: NA
J: TRBJ1-2
V: TRBV7-9
D: TRBD1
DNA: TGTGCCAGCAGCTTGGACAGGGCAGCAAGTCACTATGGCTACACCTTC
CDR3: CASSLDRAASHYGYTF

length: 15
size: NA
J: TRBJ1-2
V: TRBV5-4
D: TRBD1
DNA: TGTGCCAGCAGCATCCAAGGACAGGGCGGAGTCGGCTACACCTTC
CDR3: CASSIQGQGGVGYTF

length: 14
size: once
J: TRBJ2-7
V: TRBV27
D: TRBD1
DNA: TGTGCCAGCAGCGGGACAGGGGGCGCTTACGAGCAGTACTTC
CDR3: CASSGTGGAYEQYF

length: 14
size: NA
J: TRBJ1-2
V: TRBV5-1
D: NA
DNA: TGCGCCAGCAGCTTGGCCGGCGACAGGCTCCTATTCGCCTTC
CDR3: CASSLAGDRLLFAF

length: 13
size: NA
J: TRBJ1-3
V: TRBV6-4
D: NA
DNA: TGTGCCATTTTACTAGCATCGCGGTACACCATATATTTT
CDR3: CAILLASRYTIYF